This T cell receptor (beta chain) was sequenced during a study of T cell responses to AZD1222 COVID-19 vaccine. Profiling relied on immunoSEQ multiplex PCR, and the TCRdb table lists in-frame clones only, not all of them. The sample has about 92,000 clones, about nine tenths seen once; the top ten hold approximately 21%. This CDR3 contains 12 residues. The ends were cut back, 6 bases at V and 7 bases at J, with 8 bases in the middle. Germline V gene data show CDR1 as SGHNT and CDR2 as YYREEE (reference sequence). The chain couples TRBV5-4 to TRBJ1-6; D is ambiguous. The source of this sequence is an adult in good health. The material sequenced was peripheral blood, taken on day 0 of AZD1222 vaccination. Here the CDR3 reads CASTTPNSPLHF. DNA for the CDR3: TGTGCCAGCACCACACCCAATTCACCCCTCCACTTT.